The source of this T cell receptor beta chain is a study of T cells expressing NK-cell markers. Scientists made TCR beta cDNA using 5'RACE template switching with UMIs. TCRdb reanalyzed the 5' RACE reads and collapses them to one entry per CDR3 protein, without DNA. Recorded for this sample: about 540,000 distinct CDR3 sequences. The CDR3 runs to 13 residues. Germline lookup yields CDR1 LGHNA and CDR2 YNFKEQ. This TCR came from a young man in good health. Sequenced input: blood T cells: a sorted CD56 or NKG2C T cell subset, CD4+ or CD8+ T cells, or bulk PBMC T cells (not recorded which). The chain employs TRBV4-2 and TRBJ2-5. CDR3 loop: CASSQDGSETQYF.